Sequencing of this T cell receptor beta chain was carried out in a study of memory CD4+ T cells and cytomegalovirus serostatus (dated by TCRdb to about 2019). Turning to the overall study: The cohort comprised about 33 healthy Belgian adults, 9 CMV seropositive and 24 CMV seronegative. CD4+ memory TCRbeta repertoires of a Belgian cohort with known cytomegalovirus serostatus were sequenced in order to replicate a published TCR-based CMV serostatus classifier.

What the research found in general, with its limitations: A median bootstrapped AUC of almost 0.96 with a 95% CI of 0.76-1.00 was achieved on the Belgian cohort by the original-framework classifier. Only CD4+CD45RO+ memory cells were sequenced, unlike the original study, which covered naive and memory CD4+ and CD8+ populations. CMV serostatus prediction reached a median bootstrapped AUC of nearly 0.96 with the original framework and over 0.8 with a US-trained random forest. Results were interpreted as suggesting that the CMV-associated TCR signature is largely present in the CD4+ memory repertoire. Of roughly 170 previously reported CMV-associated TCRbeta sequences, approximately 70 appeared in the CD4+ memory repertoires, each in one to five individuals.

The Quick-DNA Microprep Kit was used to extract genomic DNA from the sorted cells. TCRbeta DNA was amplified with the immunoSEQ hsTCRbeta kit following the manufacturer's protocol. TCRbeta libraries were sequenced on an Illumina MiSeq instrument. As for how the authors treated the data: Removing out-of-frame sequences left 2,204,828 distinct TCRbeta sequences, an average of around 67,000 per individual. Each individual was scored using the number of around 180 previously reported CMV-associated TCRbeta sequences that the individual carried and the total number of productive distinct TCRbeta sequences. A beta-binomial model was reimplemented in Python, and scikit-learn random forests with default parameters were trained on data from the US cohort. On the Belgian cohort, classifier performance was reported as the median AUC, along with percentile confidence intervals, across 10,000 bootstrap iterations. TCRdb re-hosts the immuneACCESS table, in-frame sequences only. Its copies lack some clones; in the studies checked, an unresolved V gene accounts for under half of them, and the cause for the rest is not known. V, J and clone size are taken as reported in that table, and D and trimming were inferred from the DNA itself. The sample records some 80,000 clones, 65% to 85% of which are singletons. Around 0.77% of the sample belongs to the ten largest clones.

As concerns this clone: Its target antigen remains unknown. Base qualities are not provided; no much larger clone lies one nucleotide away.

A FACSAria II was used to sort memory CD4+ T cells, defined as single viable CD3+CD4+CD8-CD45RO+ cells. CMV serostatus was assessed using a Roche Elecsys assay, by which serum IgG against CMV pp150, pp28, p38 and p52 was detected. After the samples were thawed, total CD4+ T cells were enriched through positive selection using CD4 magnetic microbeads. Samples originated from another study that specifically interrogated the CD4+ T cell memory repertoire. Peripheral blood mononuclear cells were isolated and cryopreserved according to standard operating procedures, and serum was kept at -80 degrees C. The staining relied on CD3-PerCP (BW264/56), CD4-APC (RPA-T4), CD45RO-PE (UCHT1) and CD8-Pacific Orange (3B5) antibodies, and Sytox blue was used to exclude non-viable cells. Including the terminal cysteine and phenylalanine, the CDR3 comprises 16 residues. Only the CDR3 portion is preserved as DNA: 48 bases, with reading frame beginning at the first base. Ends trimmed: V by 1 base, J by 8 bases; bases unmatched to a gene: 13. In the germline V gene, CDR1 corresponds to MDHEN and CDR2 to SYDVKM.

The sample was memory CD4+ T cells from blood. The receptor comes from an adult in good health and CMV-seronegative. The chain links TRBV28 with TRBJ2-7, with TRBD2 identical over 8 junction bases. The CDR3 loop reads CASSLYAGGLQAKQYF. The nucleotides read TGTGCCAGCAGTTTATACGCGGGGGGACTGCAGGCGAAGCAGTACTTC. With the portions outside the CDR3 filled from the reference TRBV28 and TRBJ2-7 genes, the complete variable region becomes DVKVTQSSRYLVKRTGEKVFLECVQDMDHENMFWYRQDPGLGLRLIYFSYDVKMKEKGDIPEGYSVSREKKERFSLILESASTNQTSMYLCASSLYAGGLQAKQYFGPGTRLTVT.